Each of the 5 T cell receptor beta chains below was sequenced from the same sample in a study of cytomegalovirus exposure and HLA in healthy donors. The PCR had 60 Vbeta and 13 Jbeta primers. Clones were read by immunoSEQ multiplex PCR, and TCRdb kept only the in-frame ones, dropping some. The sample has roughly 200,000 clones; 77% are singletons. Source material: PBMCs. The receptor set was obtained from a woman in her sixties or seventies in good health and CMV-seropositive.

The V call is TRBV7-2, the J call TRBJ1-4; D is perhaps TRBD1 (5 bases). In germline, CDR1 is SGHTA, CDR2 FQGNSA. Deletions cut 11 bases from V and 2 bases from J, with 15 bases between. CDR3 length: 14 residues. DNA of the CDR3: TGTGCCTGCTCCCAGGGTTACACTAATGAAAAACTGTTTTTT. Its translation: CACSQGYTNEKLFF.

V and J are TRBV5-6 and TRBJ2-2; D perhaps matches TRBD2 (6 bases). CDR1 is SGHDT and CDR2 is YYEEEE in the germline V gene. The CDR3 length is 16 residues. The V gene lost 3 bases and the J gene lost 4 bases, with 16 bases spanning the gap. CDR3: CASSSFRGGITGELFF. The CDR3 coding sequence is TGTGCCAGCAGCTCATTCCGGGGCGGGATCACCGGGGAGCTGTTTTTT.

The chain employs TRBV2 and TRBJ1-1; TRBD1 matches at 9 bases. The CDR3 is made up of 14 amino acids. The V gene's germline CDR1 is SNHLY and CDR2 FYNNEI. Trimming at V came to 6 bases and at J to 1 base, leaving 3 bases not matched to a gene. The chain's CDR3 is CASRDRGKNTEAFF. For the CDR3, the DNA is TGTGCCAGCAGAGACAGGGGGAAGAACACTGAAGCTTTCTTT.

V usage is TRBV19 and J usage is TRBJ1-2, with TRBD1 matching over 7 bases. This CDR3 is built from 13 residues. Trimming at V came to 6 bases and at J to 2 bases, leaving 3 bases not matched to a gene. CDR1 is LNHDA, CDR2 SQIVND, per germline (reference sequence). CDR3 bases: TGTGCCAGTAGCCAGACAGGGAACTATGGCTACACCTTC. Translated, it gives CASSQTGNYGYTF.

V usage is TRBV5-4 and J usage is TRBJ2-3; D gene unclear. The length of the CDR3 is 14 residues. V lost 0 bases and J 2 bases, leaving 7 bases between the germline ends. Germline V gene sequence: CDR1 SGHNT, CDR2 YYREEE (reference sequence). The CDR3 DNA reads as TGTGCCAGCAGCTTGGAGTACAACACAGATACGCAGTATTTT. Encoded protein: CASSLEYNTDTQYF.